A single sample is the source of the 5 T cell receptor beta chains below, sequenced in a study of cytomegalovirus exposure and HLA in healthy donors. The PCR used 60 Vbeta and 13 Jbeta primers. TCRdb's copy holds only in-frame clones and misses some; the assay was immunoSEQ multiplex PCR. The repertoire holds about 140,000 clones, with roughly 77% as singletons. The sample was PBMCs. The receptors come from a woman aged 25 to 45 in good health and CMV-seronegative.

This sequence joins TRBV6-5 and TRBJ2-1; 10 bases are shared with TRBD2. The CDR3 runs 15 residues. V shed 6 bases, J shed 6 bases, and the junction held 8 bases outside the gene matches. Germline V lookup: CDR1 MNHEY, CDR2 SVGAGI. The CDR3 here is CASRAGAGGSNEQFF. The CDR3, as DNA: TGTGCCAGCAGGGCGGGAGCGGGGGGGTCCAATGAGCAGTTCTTC.

This clone was recorded a few times. The V call is TRBV27, the J call TRBJ1-4, with TRBD1 identical over 8 bases. The CDR3 totals 17 residues. Trimming removed 5 bases from V and 11 bases from J; junction bases left unmatched: 19. The germline V gene encodes CDR1 MNHEY and CDR2 SMNVEV (reference sequence). The CDR3 spells CASSRSNYRGTIGKLFF. The CDR3 DNA is TGTGCCAGCAGTAGATCGAACTACAGGGGGACGATAGGGAAACTGTTTTTT. The variable domain in full, with the rest retrieved from reference TRBV27 and TRBJ1-4, is EAQVTQNPRYLITVTGKKLTVTCSQNMNHEYMSWYRQDPGLGLRQIYYSMNVEVTDKGDVPEGYKVSRKEKRNFPLILESPSPNQTSLYFCASSRSNYRGTIGKLFFGSGTQLSVL.

This chain links TRBV5-5 with TRBJ1-6; TRBD1 matches 12 bases. The CDR3 sequence is 19 residues long. J was trimmed by 6 bases and V by 2 bases; bases with no gene match: 12. Looked up from germline, CDR1 is SGHKS and CDR2 is YYEKEE (reference sequence). For the CDR3, the DNA is TGTGCCAGCAGCTTTATGACGGGACAGGGGGCCGGGGCTAATTCACCCCTCCACTTT. This encodes CASSFMTGQGAGANSPLHF.

This chain joins TRBV7-6 and TRBJ1-2, with TRBD1 matching 9 bases. The V and J ends lost 1 base and 8 bases, in that order; junction bases with no gene match: 5. This CDR3 has 14 residues. Germline loops: CDR1 SGHVS, CDR2 FNYEAQ. CDR3 DNA: TGTGCCAGCAGCTTAGGGACAGGGGTTCGAGGCTACACCTTC. This encodes CASSLGTGVRGYTF.

This clone came up a few times. This chain joins TRBV6-6 and TRBJ1-4; 7 bases fit TRBD1. This CDR3 has 15 amino acids. Germline values: CDR1 MNHNY, CDR2 SVGAGI (reference sequence). Germline trimming cut 5 bases from V and 3 bases from J; bases unmatched to any gene: 6. This CDR3 is CASSNQGEANEKLFF. The CDR3 DNA is TGTGCCAGCAGTAACCAGGGGGAAGCTAATGAAAAACTGTTTTTT.